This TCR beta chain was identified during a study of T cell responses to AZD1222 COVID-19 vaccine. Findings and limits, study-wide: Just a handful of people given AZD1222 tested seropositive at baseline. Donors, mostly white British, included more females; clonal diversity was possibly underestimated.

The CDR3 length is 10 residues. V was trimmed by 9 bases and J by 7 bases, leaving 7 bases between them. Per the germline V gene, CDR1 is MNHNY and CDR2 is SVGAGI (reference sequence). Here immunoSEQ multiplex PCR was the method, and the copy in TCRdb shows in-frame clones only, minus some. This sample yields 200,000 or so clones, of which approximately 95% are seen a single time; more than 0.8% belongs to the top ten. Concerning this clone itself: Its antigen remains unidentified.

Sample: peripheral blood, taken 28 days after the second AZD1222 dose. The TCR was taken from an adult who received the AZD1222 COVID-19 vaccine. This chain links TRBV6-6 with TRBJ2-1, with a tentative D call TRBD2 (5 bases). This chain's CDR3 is CASRENEQFF. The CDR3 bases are TGTGCCAGTCGGGAAAATGAGCAGTTCTTC.